This T cell receptor beta chain comes out of a study of blood T cells in healthy people across ages. Study results and limitations: Across the age range, TCR beta diversity per million T cells fell in a roughly linear way.

Then a second PCR, running about 7 to 11 cycles, was carried out with a sample-barcoded 5' primer and a J-beta primer mix. TCRdb analysed the 5' RACE reads with MiXCR anew, one entry per CDR3 protein. The table has more than 900,000 distinct CDR3 sequences, just under 30% seen once; the top ten hold roughly 10%. This CDR3 is built from 16 residues. The J segment lost 1 base and the V segment lost 2 bases, leaving 8 bases of the junction unmatched. In germline, CDR1 is MNHNY, CDR2 SVGAGI (reference sequence). Concerning this clonotype: Its target is not known.

The same sample was also used in a study of T cells of mothers and their children.

The V gene is TRBV6-6, the J gene TRBJ2-7, with 7 bases matching TRBD1. Sequencing was carried out using blood. The sequence was collected from a woman aged 40-49 years in good health. The CDR3, as DNA: TGTGCCAGCAGTTACGCGGACAGGTCTCAATCCTACGAGCAGTACTTC. Its translation: CASSYADRSQSYEQYF.